This T cell receptor (beta chain) was recovered during a study of molecular identifiers for immune sequencing clone quantification. Study-level information: Replicates split RNA from approximately 22,000 or 94,000 naive CD8 cells five ways, and the researchers sequenced four portions.

The CDR3 has 18 amino acids. Deletions cut 0 bases from V and 4 bases from J, with 20 bases between. CDR1 is MNHEY, CDR2 SMNVEV, per germline (reference sequence). TCRdb called the PCR reads again in MiXCR, with one record for every CDR3 protein. The sample has 80,000 to 95,000 distinct CDR3 sequences; under 20% are singletons. The chain carries TRBV27 and TRBJ2-3, with no clear D. Sample: naive CD8+ T cells from blood, with Jurkat cell RNA spiked in. Subset: FACS-sorted CD8+CD4-CCR7+CD45RA+ naive T cells. This clonotype was obtained from a human donor in good health. Some libraries in this study had Jurkat cell RNA spiked in. This chain's CDR3 is CASSLSPPVIGVPDTQYF. The CDR3 coding sequence is TGTGCCAGCAGTTTATCCCCCCCGGTTATAGGCGTGCCAGATACGCAGTATTTT.